The rows below give T cell receptor beta chains drawn from one sample of a study of shared clonotypes between healthy human individuals. Sequencing was performed with immunoSEQ multiplex PCR; in TCRdb, only in-frame clones are kept and a portion is missing. The repertoire holds 600,000 or so clones, with nearly 98% as singletons. Sequenced sample: naive CD8+ T cells sorted from blood. The receptors were sampled from a young man in good health. Each CDR3 is given with its conserved first and last residue. A D gene is named only where the DNA matches it firmly. Clone sizes are given selectively: once, few, many, or a class where the clone is expanded.

abundance: .; v_gene: TRBV4-3; j_gene: TRBJ1-1; d_gene: TRBD1; CDR3nt: TGCGCCAGCAGCCAAGCGGCGACAGGGTCGAGACAAGCTTTCTTT; CDR3aa: CASSQAATGSRQAFF
abundance: .; v_gene: TRBV10-2; j_gene: TRBJ1-1; d_gene: .; CDR3nt: TGCGCCAGCAGTGAGAAGGATGAAGCTTTCTTT; CDR3aa: CASSEKDEAFF
abundance: once; v_gene: TRBV7-9; j_gene: TRBJ2-3; d_gene: .; CDR3nt: TGTGCCAGCAGCCCCCAAGAGGGGGGCGAGGGAGATACGCAGTATTTT; CDR3aa: CASSPQEGGEGDTQYF
abundance: .; v_gene: TRBV5-1; j_gene: TRBJ2-3; d_gene: TRBD2; CDR3nt: TGCGCCAGCAGCTTGACGGCGGGAGGTCCAACAGATACGCAGTATTTT; CDR3aa: CASSLTAGGPTDTQYF
abundance: .; v_gene: TRBV7-9; j_gene: TRBJ2-1; d_gene: .; CDR3nt: TGTGCCAGCAGCTTAGCGGGGGACTACAATGAGCAGTTCTTC; CDR3aa: CASSLAGDYNEQFF
abundance: once; v_gene: TRBV10-2; j_gene: TRBJ1-4; d_gene: TRBD1; CDR3nt: TGCGCCAGCAGCCAGAGGGGGACAGGGGGCGCCTTGAATGAAAAACTGTTTTTT; CDR3aa: CASSQRGTGGALNEKLFF
abundance: .; v_gene: TRBV9; j_gene: TRBJ2-3; d_gene: TRBD2; CDR3nt: TGTGCCAGCAGCGTAGCTACTAGCGGGAGAGGGACAGATACGCAGTATTTT; CDR3aa: CASSVATSGRGTDTQYF
abundance: .; v_gene: TRBV18; j_gene: TRBJ2-3; d_gene: .; CDR3nt: TGTGCCAGCTCAGCCACGCCGGACGCTAGCACAGATACGCAGTATTTT; CDR3aa: CASSATPDASTDTQYF
abundance: .; v_gene: TRBV28; j_gene: TRBJ2-1; d_gene: .; CDR3nt: TGTGCCAGCAGTTGGTCCGAAGGTGAGCAGTTCTTC; CDR3aa: CASSWSEGEQFF
abundance: once; v_gene: TRBV2; j_gene: TRBJ2-2; d_gene: TRBD2; CDR3nt: TGTGCCAGCAGCCATTGGACTAGCGGGCCTACCCGAACCGGGGAGCTGTTTTTT; CDR3aa: CASSHWTSGPTRTGELFF
abundance: .; v_gene: TRBV19; j_gene: TRBJ2-1; d_gene: TRBD2; CDR3nt: TGTGCCAGTAGTATCCTAGCGGGAGTAGGCAATGAGCAGTTCTTC; CDR3aa: CASSILAGVGNEQFF
abundance: .; v_gene: TRBV5-1; j_gene: TRBJ1-1; d_gene: TRBD1; CDR3nt: TGCGCCAGCAGCTTGGGGTTGACAGGGGGCACTGAAGCTTTCTTT; CDR3aa: CASSLGLTGGTEAFF
abundance: .; v_gene: TRBV11-2; j_gene: TRBJ2-7; d_gene: .; CDR3nt: TGTGCCAGCAGCTGGGACCGAGGGGCGCCCGAGCAGTACTTC; CDR3aa: CASSWDRGAPEQYF
abundance: .; v_gene: TRBV7-8; j_gene: TRBJ2-7; d_gene: .; CDR3nt: TGTGCCAGCAGCTTGGGATCGGGAGTCGAGCAGTACTTC; CDR3aa: CASSLGSGVEQYF
abundance: .; v_gene: TRBV13; j_gene: TRBJ2-5; d_gene: .; CDR3nt: TGTGCCAGCAGCTTAGCCCGGCACGGGTGGTCGACCCAGTACTTC; CDR3aa: CASSLARHGWSTQYF
abundance: few; v_gene: TRBV2; j_gene: TRBJ1-1; d_gene: .; CDR3nt: TGTGCCAGCAGTGAAGCGCTTCAGGGAACCACTGAAGCTTTCTTT; CDR3aa: CASSEALQGTTEAFF
abundance: .; v_gene: TRBV16; j_gene: TRBJ2-7; d_gene: TRBD2; CDR3nt: TGTGCCAGCAGCCAGACCGGGACTAACGAGCAGTACTTC; CDR3aa: CASSQTGTNEQYF
abundance: .; v_gene: TRBV11-2; j_gene: TRBJ1-2; d_gene: .; CDR3nt: TGTGCCAGCAGCTCACTAGCCGAAGCCTATGGCTACACCTTC; CDR3aa: CASSSLAEAYGYTF
abundance: .; v_gene: TRBV28; j_gene: TRBJ1-1; d_gene: .; CDR3nt: TGTGCCAGCAGTTTTATTGGGGGGGTGACGGAGAACACTGAAGCTTTCTTT; CDR3aa: CASSFIGGVTENTEAFF
abundance: .; v_gene: TRBV15; j_gene: TRBJ1-2; d_gene: TRBD1; CDR3nt: TGTGCCACCAGCGAACGGGACAGGGGGCCCCTGAACTATGGCTACACCTTC; CDR3aa: CATSERDRGPLNYGYTF
abundance: .; v_gene: TRBV11-2; j_gene: TRBJ2-7; d_gene: .; CDR3nt: TGTGCCAGCAGCTTTCGGGACACCTACTACGAGCAGTACTTC; CDR3aa: CASSFRDTYYEQYF
abundance: .; v_gene: TRBV4-1; j_gene: TRBJ2-7; d_gene: .; CDR3nt: TGCGCCAGCAGCCAAGGTTCGATAGGACCGACCTACGAGCAGTACTTC; CDR3aa: CASSQGSIGPTYEQYF
abundance: once; v_gene: TRBV18; j_gene: TRBJ2-3; d_gene: .; CDR3nt: TGTGCCAGCTCACCACCAACCACAGATACGCAGTATTTT; CDR3aa: CASSPPTTDTQYF
abundance: .; v_gene: TRBV7-9; j_gene: TRBJ2-1; d_gene: TRBD2; CDR3nt: TGTGCCAGCAGCCCGGAAAGGACTAGCGGGAGGGCCTGGGAGCAGTTCTTC; CDR3aa: CASSPERTSGRAWEQFF
abundance: .; v_gene: TRBV5-1; j_gene: TRBJ2-1; d_gene: .; CDR3nt: TGCGCCAGCAGCTCACAGGGGGGGTACAATGAGCAGTTCTTC; CDR3aa: CASSSQGGYNEQFF
abundance: .; v_gene: TRBV6-1; j_gene: TRBJ1-2; d_gene: .; CDR3nt: TGTGCCAGCGTCGGGGGCAGGAACTATGGCTACACCTTC; CDR3aa: CASVGGRNYGYTF
abundance: .; v_gene: TRBV7-6; j_gene: TRBJ2-3; d_gene: TRBD2; CDR3nt: TGTGCCAGCAGCTTAAATCCCGGGAGGACAGATACGCAGTATTTT; CDR3aa: CASSLNPGRTDTQYF
abundance: .; v_gene: TRBV6-5; j_gene: TRBJ2-1; d_gene: .; CDR3nt: TGTGCCAGCAGTTATATCGGCAGCAATGAGCAGTTCTTC; CDR3aa: CASSYIGSNEQFF
abundance: .; v_gene: TRBV7-9; j_gene: TRBJ2-5; d_gene: TRBD2; CDR3nt: TGTGCCAGCAGCTTAGTCGCGGGACTAGGGGAAGAGACCCAGTACTTC; CDR3aa: CASSLVAGLGEETQYF
abundance: once; v_gene: TRBV11-3; j_gene: TRBJ2-3; d_gene: .; CDR3nt: TGTGCCAGCAGCAGAGGTGGTGCGGCCACAGATACGCAGTATTTT; CDR3aa: CASSRGGAATDTQYF
abundance: .; v_gene: TRBV4-3; j_gene: TRBJ2-1; d_gene: .; CDR3nt: TGCGCCAGCAGCCCCGACATTTACAATGAGCAGTTCTTC; CDR3aa: CASSPDIYNEQFF
abundance: .; v_gene: TRBV14; j_gene: TRBJ2-5; d_gene: .; CDR3nt: TGTGCCAGCAGCCCGGCTAGGGGGGAGACCCAGTACTTC; CDR3aa: CASSPARGETQYF
abundance: .; v_gene: TRBV6-6; j_gene: TRBJ2-1; d_gene: .; CDR3nt: TGTGCCAGCAGTTACTCTGTTTACCTAGGGAGTGAGCAGTTCTTC; CDR3aa: CASSYSVYLGSEQFF
abundance: .; v_gene: TRBV14; j_gene: TRBJ2-3; d_gene: TRBD2; CDR3nt: TGTGCCAGCAGCCAAGATGAACTAGCGGGAGGGAGCACAGATACGCAGTATTTT; CDR3aa: CASSQDELAGGSTDTQYF
abundance: .; v_gene: TRBV15; j_gene: TRBJ2-7; d_gene: .; CDR3nt: TGTGCCACCAGCAGAGAAGGCGTGGCCTACGAGCAGTACTTC; CDR3aa: CATSREGVAYEQYF
abundance: .; v_gene: TRBV27; j_gene: TRBJ1-4; d_gene: .; CDR3nt: TGTGCCAGCAGTTTGTTTGGGAGAGGTGAAAAACTGTTTTTT; CDR3aa: CASSLFGRGEKLFF
abundance: .; v_gene: TRBV5-4; j_gene: TRBJ1-2; d_gene: .; CDR3nt: TGTGCCAGCAGCTTTATCCCGAGTGAGTCTAACTATGGCTACACCTTC; CDR3aa: CASSFIPSESNYGYTF
abundance: .; v_gene: TRBV6-5; j_gene: TRBJ2-5; d_gene: .; CDR3nt: TGTGCCAGCAGTTATCAGGGAGAGACCCAGTACTTC; CDR3aa: CASSYQGETQYF
abundance: .; v_gene: TRBV14; j_gene: TRBJ2-7; d_gene: TRBD1; CDR3nt: TGTGCCAGCAGCCAAGTTGGGACAGGCTACGAGCAGTACTTC; CDR3aa: CASSQVGTGYEQYF
abundance: .; v_gene: TRBV7-8; j_gene: TRBJ2-7; d_gene: TRBD1; CDR3nt: TGTGCCAGCAGCCCAACTTACAGGGGGGCCTACGAGCAGTACTTC; CDR3aa: CASSPTYRGAYEQYF
abundance: .; v_gene: TRBV6-6; j_gene: TRBJ1-1; d_gene: .; CDR3nt: TGTGCCAGCAGCTCCGGCGGAATGGAAGCTTTCTTT; CDR3aa: CASSSGGMEAFF
abundance: .; v_gene: TRBV7-9; j_gene: TRBJ2-4; d_gene: TRBD1; CDR3nt: TGTGCCAGCAGCTTAGCCCCAGGGGGCAAAAACATTCAGTACTTC; CDR3aa: CASSLAPGGKNIQYF
abundance: .; v_gene: TRBV28; j_gene: TRBJ1-5; d_gene: .; CDR3nt: TGTGCCAGCAGACGGTTAGGGGGTACGGATCAGCCCCAGCATTTT; CDR3aa: CASRRLGGTDQPQHF
abundance: .; v_gene: TRBV5-5; j_gene: TRBJ1-5; d_gene: .; CDR3nt: TGTGCCAGCAGCTTATCCGACCGAAGGGATCAGCCCCAGCATTTT; CDR3aa: CASSLSDRRDQPQHF
abundance: .; v_gene: TRBV7-9; j_gene: TRBJ2-7; d_gene: .; CDR3nt: TGTGCCAGCAGCGGATCCTACGAGCAGTACTTC; CDR3aa: CASSGSYEQYF
abundance: once; v_gene: TRBV18; j_gene: TRBJ1-5; d_gene: .; CDR3nt: TGTGCCAGCTCACCCCGAGAGCCGGACTCACAGCATTTT; CDR3aa: CASSPREPDSQHF
abundance: .; v_gene: TRBV6-4; j_gene: TRBJ2-2; d_gene: .; CDR3nt: TGTGCCAGCAGTGCCGCCTTCACCGGGGAGCTGTTTTTT; CDR3aa: CASSAAFTGELFF
abundance: .; v_gene: TRBV27; j_gene: TRBJ2-1; d_gene: .; CDR3nt: TGTGCCAGCAGTTTCCCGGGAGAGGGCAATGAGCAGTTCTTC; CDR3aa: CASSFPGEGNEQFF
abundance: .; v_gene: TRBV14; j_gene: TRBJ2-3; d_gene: TRBD1; CDR3nt: TGTGCCAGCAGCCAAGCCCCGACAGGGAGATTAGCAGATACGCAGTATTTT; CDR3aa: CASSQAPTGRLADTQYF
abundance: .; v_gene: TRBV7-2; j_gene: TRBJ2-7; d_gene: TRBD2; CDR3nt: TGTGCCAGCAGCTTAAATCCCACCGCGGCTGCCGGGAGGGCCAACGAGCAGTACTTC; CDR3aa: CASSLNPTAAAGRANEQYF
abundance: .; v_gene: TRBV28; j_gene: TRBJ1-5; d_gene: .; CDR3nt: TGTGCCAGCAGCCCCGGACATAGCAATCAGCCCCAGCATTTT; CDR3aa: CASSPGHSNQPQHF
abundance: .; v_gene: TRBV7-9; j_gene: TRBJ2-5; d_gene: .; CDR3nt: TGTGCCAGCAGCGATCGCCCCCGGGGTGAAGAGACCCAGTACTTC; CDR3aa: CASSDRPRGEETQYF
abundance: once; v_gene: TRBV7-9; j_gene: TRBJ2-7; d_gene: .; CDR3nt: TGTGCCAGCAGCGATAGCTCCGAGCAGTACTTC; CDR3aa: CASSDSSEQYF